The 10 T cell receptor beta chains listed next were all sequenced from one sample in a study of T cells in Graves' hyperthyroidism and ophthalmopathy. It was RNA transcripts that yielded the amplified TCR beta CDR3 regions. HTBI primers were the set used in a first-round RT-PCR of the TCR CDR3. TCRdb reprocessed the multiplex PCR reads with MiXCR, giving one entry per CDR3 protein. This sample carries hundreds of thousands of distinct CDR3 sequences, roughly 22% of them seen once, and the ten largest clones take approximately 35%. Sequenced: blood. Source of these receptors: a woman aged 40 to 55 with Graves' ophthalmopathy.

Here the CDR3 reads CASLRGQEQYF. DNA for the CDR3: TGTGCCAGCTTGAGGGGGCAGGAGCAGTACTTC. The chain joins TRBV12-3 or TRBV12-4 to TRBJ2-7; 7 nucleotides agree with TRBD1. Trimming cost V 8 bases and J 7 bases; bases outside gene matches: 5. The CDR3 loop spans 11 amino acids.

There are many counts of this clonotype. The genes are TRBV5-1 and TRBJ1-5; 7 bases line up with TRBD1. The length of the CDR3 is 15 residues. The V gene end was trimmed by 5 bases and the J gene end by 6 bases; junction bases not matched to a gene: 11. From germline, CDR1 is SGHRS and CDR2 YFSETQ. CDR3 sequence (DNA): TGCGCCAGCAGTATGGGGGGGGACAGAGGTCAGCCCCAGCATTTT. Its translation is CASSMGGDRGQPQHF. Together with reference TRBV5-1 and TRBJ1-5, the CDR3 gives the full variable domain: KAGVTQTPRYLIKTRGQQVTLSCSPISGHRSVSWYQQTPGQGLQFLFEYFSETQRNKGNFPGRFSGRQFSNSRSEMNVSTLELGDSALYLCASSMGGDRGQPQHFGDGTRLSIL.

This chain connects TRBV6-5 to TRBJ1-1; D call uncertain. This CDR3 spans 13 amino acids. The germline V gene encodes CDR1 MNHEY and CDR2 SVGAGI. Trimming left V 0 bases short and J 9 bases short, with 11 bases between. CDR3 loop: CASSYSGTEKAFF. For the CDR3, the DNA is TGTGCCAGCAGTTACTCGGGTACGGAAAAAGCTTTCTTT.

This clonotype was observed at least ten times. V gene TRBV6-1 combines with J gene TRBJ1-2, with unresolved D. Trimming stripped 5 bases from V and 2 bases from J, with 15 bases between. Germline values: CDR1 MNHNS, CDR2 SASEGT. This CDR3 region has 15 residues. The CDR3 nucleotides are TGTGCCAGCAGTCCCTCAGGATCCCCGAACTATGGCTACACCTTC. Its translation: CASSPSGSPNYGYTF.

This clonotype appeared many times. The chain combines TRBV6-2 or TRBV6-3 with TRBJ2-7; no clear D gene. Germline V gene sequence: CDR1 MNHEY, CDR2 SVGEGT. This CDR3 contains 14 residues. With 7 bases removed from V and 4 bases from J, the gap between germline ends came to 17 bases. The CDR3 here is CASNTPGEDYEQYF. Here the CDR3 DNA reads TGTGCCAGCAACACTCCTGGCGAGGATTACGAGCAGTACTTC.

This clonotype was counted at least ten times. The chain carries TRBV9 and TRBJ1-3; D gene uncertain. This CDR3 contains 13 residues. The germline V gene encodes CDR1 SGDLS and CDR2 YYNGEE. With 3 bases removed from V and 3 bases from J, the gap between germline ends came to 7 bases. The CDR3: CASSAWLGNTIYF. The CDR3 region has the DNA TGTGCCAGCAGCGCGTGGCTTGGAAACACCATATATTTT.

V and J are TRBV7-9 and TRBJ1-6; tentatively, D is TRBD1 (5 bases). Germline V CDR1 and CDR2: SEHNR, FQNEAQ (reference sequence). V was cut by 5 bases and J by 9 bases, with 8 bases left in between. The CDR3 spans 12 residues. CDR3 sequence (DNA): TGTGCCAGCAGCCCAGGGAGTTCACCCCTCCACTTT. The encoded protein is CASSPGSSPLHF.

This clonotype was found many times. The V call is TRBV7-8, the J call TRBJ2-2; 8 nucleotides align to TRBD1. Germline CDR1 reads SGHVS; CDR2 reads FQNEAQ. This CDR3 is built from 16 residues. The junction had 8 bases not matched to a gene; V was cut back by 6 bases and J by 2 bases. As DNA, the CDR3 is TGTGCCAGCAGGGGATGGACAGGGACTAACACCGGGGAGCTGTTTTTT. This gives the protein CASRGWTGTNTGELFF.

This clonotype showed up just a few times. A much bigger clone sits one base away, suggesting this may be a read error. The chain carries TRBV4-2 and TRBJ2-7, with TRBD2 matching 7 bases. Germline-derived CDR1 and CDR2 are LGHNA and YNFKEQ. The CDR3 runs 18 residues. With V trimmed by 0 bases and J by 3 bases, 14 bases remained unmatched. CDR3 loop: CASSQDASGTTSDYEQYF. In DNA form, the CDR3 reads TGTGCCAGCAGCCAAGATGCTAGCGGAACAACATCAGACTACGAGCAGTACTTC.

The chain links TRBV7-2 to TRBJ1-5, with D unclear. Per germline, CDR1 SGHTA and CDR2 FQGNSA. The CDR3 is made up of 13 amino acids. V lost 5 bases and J lost 4, with 9 bases in between. The CDR3 region has the DNA TGTGCCAGCAGCAGAAGCGAGAATCAGCCCCAGCATTTT. Translating gives CASSRSENQPQHF.